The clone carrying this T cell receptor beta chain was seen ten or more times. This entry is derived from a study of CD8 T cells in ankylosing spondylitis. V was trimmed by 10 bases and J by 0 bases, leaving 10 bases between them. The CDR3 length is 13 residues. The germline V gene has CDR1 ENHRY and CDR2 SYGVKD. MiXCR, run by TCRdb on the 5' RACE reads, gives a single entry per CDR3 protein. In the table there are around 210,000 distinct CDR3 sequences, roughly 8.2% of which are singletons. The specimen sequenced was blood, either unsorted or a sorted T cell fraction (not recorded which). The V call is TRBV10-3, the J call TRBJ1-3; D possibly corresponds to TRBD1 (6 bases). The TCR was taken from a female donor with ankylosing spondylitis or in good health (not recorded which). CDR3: CANGRGSGNTIYF. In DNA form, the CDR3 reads TGTGCCAATGGCAGGGGCTCTGGAAACACCATATATTTT.